These 9 T cell receptor beta chains originate from one sample sequenced in a study of read filtering for tumor transcriptome and immune sequencing. Molecular barcoded adaptors covering alpha/delta and beta/gamma chains were used on around 400 ng RNA. TCRdb ran MiXCR on the reads and lists one entry per CDR3 protein. The sample records 45,000 to 55,000 distinct CDR3 sequences, approximately 12% being singletons. The specimen sequenced was a population of CD138-negative cells sorted from bone marrow. Receptors originate from a donor aged 40 or over with multiple myeloma.

This clonotype was counted many times. The rearrangement joins TRBV10-1 to TRBJ2-1; D possibly corresponds to TRBD1 (5 bases). Germline V lookup: CDR1 WNHNN, CDR2 SYGVQD (reference sequence). Trimming pared 8 bases from V and 4 bases from J, leaving 15 bases between. This CDR3 has 14 residues. In DNA, the CDR3 is TGCGCCAGCCCCCAGGGAAGAGGATACAATGAGCAGTTCTTC. Residues: CASPQGRGYNEQFF.

In this sample, this clonotype is medium-sized (0.01 to 0.1%). This rearrangement joins TRBV7-8 to TRBJ2-1, with D possibly being TRBD2 (5 bases). CDR1 is SGHVS and CDR2 is FQNEAQ in the germline V gene. The CDR3 is 14 amino acids. The germline V and J ends were trimmed by 6 bases and 8 bases, with 17 bases remaining between them. Here the CDR3 DNA reads TGTGCCAGCAGTCACGGGGTGATGAACGATGAGCAGTTCTTC. It is translated as CASSHGVMNDEQFF. The variable domain in full, completed from reference TRBV7-8 and TRBJ2-1, reads GAGVSQSPRYKVAKRGQDVALRCDPISGHVSLFWYQQALGQGPEFLTYFQNEAQLDKSGLPSDRFFAERPEGSVSTLKIQRTQQEDSAVYLCASSHGVMNDEQFFGPGTRLTVL.

This clonotype has at least ten counts. The gene calls are TRBV6-5 and TRBJ2-3, with unresolved D. CDR1 is MNHEY, CDR2 SVGAGI, per germline. V was clipped by 0 bases and J by 2 bases, with 12 bases between them. There are 16 residues in the CDR3. DNA for the CDR3: TGTGCCAGCAGTTACTCAACAACTACTCTCACAGATACGCAGTATTTT. Translating gives CASSYSTTTLTDTQYF.

With respect to this clonotype: A much larger clone is a single base away; this may be a read error. This chain links TRBV29-1 with TRBJ1-1, with D possibly TRBD1 on 6 matching bases. The CDR3 length is 14 residues. V gave up 5 bases and J gave up 6 bases, with 19 bases separating them. The V gene's germline CDR1 is SQVTM and CDR2 ANQGSEA. CDR3 residues: CSVHGTRSYAEAFF. DNA for the CDR3: TGCAGCGTTCACGGGACACGGAGCTACGCTGAAGCTTTCTTT.

The sample holds many counts of this clonotype. The chain couples TRBV4-2 to TRBJ2-3; 10 nucleotides agree with TRBD2. Trimming cost V 1 base and J 5 bases; bases outside gene matches: 6. The CDR3 has 16 residues. Germline CDR1 is LGHNA and CDR2 is YNFKEQ. CDR3 nucleotides: TGTGCCAGCAGCCAAGGAGCGGGAGGGGCCGGAGATACGCAGTATTTT. As protein: CASSQGAGGAGDTQYF.

Many counts were recorded for this clonotype. The J gene is TRBJ1-5, the V gene TRBV5-6; D is undetermined. The ends were cut back, 1 base at V and 6 bases at J, with 11 bases in the middle. The CDR3 extends over 14 amino acids. Per germline, CDR1 SGHDT and CDR2 YYEEEE. The CDR3 loop is CASSLKGMGQPQHF. In nucleotides, the CDR3 is TGTGCCAGCAGCTTGAAAGGGATGGGTCAGCCCCAGCATTTT.

The sample holds many counts of this clonotype. This may be a read error: a much more frequent sequence differs by one nucleotide. This chain uses TRBV29-1 with TRBJ2-1, with D tentatively TRBD1 (5 bases). The CDR3 sequence is 14 residues long. The germline V gene encodes CDR1 SQVTM and CDR2 ANQGSEA. This chain's CDR3 is CSVEGRDSYNGQFF. CDR3 bases: TGCAGCGTTGAGGGCAGGGATTCCTACAATGGGCAGTTCTTC.

Regarding this clonotype: Since a much larger clone is just one base distant, this may be a read error. The conserved phenylalanine or tryptophan normally closing the CDR3 is absent here, so this likely arose from a read error. CDR3 DNA sequence: TGTGCCAGCAGTTCCTGGGACGGAGCCACAGATACGCAGTATCTT. Amino acids: CASSSWDGATDTQYL. The chain recombines TRBV6-6 with TRBJ2-3; D is perhaps TRBD1 or TRBD2 (5 bases each). Germline assignment: CDR1 MNHNY and CDR2 SVGAGI (reference sequence). The CDR3 has 15 amino acids. The V end lost 4 bases, the J end lost 2 bases, and 13 bases lay between the germline ends.

This clonotype has a count of ten or more. The CDR3 DNA sequence: TGTGCCAGCAGCCCCCAGACTAGCGGGAGACATACGCAGTATTTT. Its translation: CASSPQTSGRHTQYF. The V and J genes are TRBV7-2 and TRBJ2-3; 12 bases align to TRBD2. With 5 bases clipped from V and 7 bases from J, the junction kept 7 bases outside the gene matches. CDR3 length: 15 amino acids. Germline CDR1 SGHTA, CDR2 FQGNSA.